This is a list of T cell receptor beta chains from one sample in a study of cytomegalovirus exposure and HLA in healthy donors. Only in-frame clones appear in the TCRdb table, and some are missing; sequencing was by immunoSEQ multiplex PCR. The data show 150,000 to 250,000 clones, around 81% seen once. Specimen: PBMCs. The source is a young man in good health and CMV-seronegative. Each CDR3 is given with its conserved first and last residue. A D gene is named only where the DNA matches it firmly. Only some rows state a clone size, as once, few, many or a class for expanded clones.

length	size	V	J	D	CDR3	DNA
15	NA	TRBV6-5	TRBJ1-2	NA	CASSLRDLTGYGYTF	TGTGCCAGCAGCCTACGGGACTTAACCGGGTATGGCTACACCTTC
17	NA	TRBV7-6	TRBJ2-7	TRBD2	CASSLRVAGALKGEQYF	TGTGCCAGCAGCTTAAGAGTAGCGGGAGCCCTGAAGGGCGAGCAGTACTTC
15	NA	TRBV28	TRBJ1-5	TRBD1	CASIPRDRNNQPQHF	TGTGCCAGCATCCCCCGGGACAGGAACAATCAGCCCCAGCATTTT
13	NA	TRBV10-3	TRBJ1-4	NA	CAISQALGEKLFF	TGTGCCATCAGCCAGGCCCTCGGCGAAAAACTGTTTTTT
17	NA	TRBV19	TRBJ2-7	TRBD1	CASSISGTGGSSYEQYF	TGTGCCAGTAGTATATCCGGGACAGGGGGAAGCTCCTACGAGCAGTACTTC
17	few	TRBV30	TRBJ2-7	TRBD2	CAWSHPPQLARTYEQYF	TGTGCCTGGAGTCATCCCCCTCAACTAGCGCGGACCTACGAGCAGTACTTC
12	NA	TRBV11-3	TRBJ2-1	NA	CASSPGLREQFF	TGTGCCAGCAGCCCGGGACTGAGGGAGCAGTTCTTC
13	NA	TRBV27	TRBJ2-3	NA	CASSLIITDTQYF	TGTGCCAGCAGTTTAATTATCACAGATACGCAGTATTTT
14	NA	TRBV5-4	TRBJ2-2	TRBD1	CASSPGQGPGELFF	TGTGCCAGCAGCCCGGGACAGGGGCCCGGGGAGCTGTTTTTT
14	NA	TRBV6-4	TRBJ2-2	TRBD1	CASRQGARTGELFF	TGTGCCAGCAGACAGGGGGCGAGGACCGGGGAGCTGTTTTTT
15	few	TRBV10-1	TRBJ2-1	TRBD2	CASSESASGRVEQFF	TGCGCCAGCAGTGAGTCCGCTAGCGGGAGGGTTGAGCAGTTCTTC
12	NA	TRBV4-1	TRBJ2-7	NA	CASSQSSDEQYF	TGCGCCAGCAGCCAAAGCTCGGACGAGCAGTACTTC
19	NA	TRBV4-1	TRBJ2-7	TRBD2	CASSHAGPGTSARSYEQYF	TGCGCCAGCAGCCACGCCGGTCCCGGGACTAGCGCCAGATCCTACGAGCAGTACTTC
15	few	TRBV27	TRBJ1-2	NA	CASSLDETVSDGYTF	TGTGCCAGCAGTTTGGACGAGACAGTTTCGGATGGCTACACCTTC
13	NA	TRBV6-6	TRBJ2-7	NA	CASSPDNAYEQYF	TGTGCCAGCAGCCCGGACAATGCCTACGAGCAGTACTTC
19	NA	TRBV5-4	TRBJ2-1	TRBD2	CASSSLLAGGLDSYNEQFF	TGTGCCAGCAGCTCTCTACTAGCGGGAGGGCTAGACTCCTACAATGAGCAGTTCTTC